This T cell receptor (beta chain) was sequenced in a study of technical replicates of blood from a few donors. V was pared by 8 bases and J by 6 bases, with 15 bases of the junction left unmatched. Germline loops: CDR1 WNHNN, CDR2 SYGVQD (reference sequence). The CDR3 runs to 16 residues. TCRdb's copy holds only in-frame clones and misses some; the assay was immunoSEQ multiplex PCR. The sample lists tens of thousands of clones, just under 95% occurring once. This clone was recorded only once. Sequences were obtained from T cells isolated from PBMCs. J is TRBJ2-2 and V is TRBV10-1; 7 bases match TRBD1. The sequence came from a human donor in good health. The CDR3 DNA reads TGCGCCAGCGGAGGACAGGCTGAGAAGGAGTCCGGGGAGCTGTTTTTT. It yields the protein CASGGQAEKESGELFF.